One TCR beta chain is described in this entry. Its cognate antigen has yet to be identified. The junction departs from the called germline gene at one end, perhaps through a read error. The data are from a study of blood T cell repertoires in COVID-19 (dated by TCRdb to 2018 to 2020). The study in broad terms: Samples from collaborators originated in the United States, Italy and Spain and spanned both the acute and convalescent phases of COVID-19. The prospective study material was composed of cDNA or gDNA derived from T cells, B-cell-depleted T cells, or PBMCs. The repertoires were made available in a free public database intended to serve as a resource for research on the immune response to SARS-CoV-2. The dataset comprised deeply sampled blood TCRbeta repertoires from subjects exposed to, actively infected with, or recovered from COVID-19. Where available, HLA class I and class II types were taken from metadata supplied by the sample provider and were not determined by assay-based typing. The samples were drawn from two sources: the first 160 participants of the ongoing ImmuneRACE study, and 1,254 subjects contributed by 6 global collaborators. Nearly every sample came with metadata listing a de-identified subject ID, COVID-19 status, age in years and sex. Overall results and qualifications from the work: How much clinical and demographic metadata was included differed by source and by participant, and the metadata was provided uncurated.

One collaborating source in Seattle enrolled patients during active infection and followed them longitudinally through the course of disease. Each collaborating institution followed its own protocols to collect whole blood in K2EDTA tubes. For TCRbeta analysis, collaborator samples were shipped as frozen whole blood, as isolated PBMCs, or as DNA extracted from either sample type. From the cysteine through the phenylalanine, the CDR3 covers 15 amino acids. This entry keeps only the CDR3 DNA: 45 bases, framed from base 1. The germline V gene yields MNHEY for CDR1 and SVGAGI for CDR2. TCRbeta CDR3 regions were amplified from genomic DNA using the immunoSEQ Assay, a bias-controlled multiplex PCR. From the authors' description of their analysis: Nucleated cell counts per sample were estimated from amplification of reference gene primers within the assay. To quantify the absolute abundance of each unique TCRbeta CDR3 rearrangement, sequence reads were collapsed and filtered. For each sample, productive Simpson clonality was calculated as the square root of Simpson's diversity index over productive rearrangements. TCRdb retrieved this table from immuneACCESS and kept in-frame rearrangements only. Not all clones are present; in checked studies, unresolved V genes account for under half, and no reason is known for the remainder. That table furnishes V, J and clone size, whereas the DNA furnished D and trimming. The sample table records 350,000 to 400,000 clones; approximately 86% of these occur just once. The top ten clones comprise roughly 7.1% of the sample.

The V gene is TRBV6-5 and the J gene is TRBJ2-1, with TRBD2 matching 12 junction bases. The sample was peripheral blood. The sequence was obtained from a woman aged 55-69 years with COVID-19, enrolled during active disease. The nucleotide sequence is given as TGTGCCAGCAGGAGGGGACTAGCGGGTTACAGTGAGCAGTTCTTC. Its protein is CASRRGLAGYSEQFF.